This TCR beta chain emerged from a study of cytomegalovirus exposure and HLA in healthy donors. Overall study results and limits: Most TCR sequences were rare, but some public TCRs occurred in many donors. Among TCR beta chains, those listed as cytomegalovirus-associated numbered 164. According to a later analysis, TCR clusters from the first cohort tended to co-occur in the approximately 130 validation repertoires. Reports indicated that the classifier achieved high specificity and sensitivity in diagnosing cytomegalovirus status.

Data came from immunoSEQ multiplex PCR; TCRdb stores just in-frame clones and leaves some out. The sample includes roughly 130,000 clones, about nine tenths of them seen just once. The junction had 11 bases not matched to a gene; V was cut back by 4 bases and J by 1 base. Germline V CDR1 and CDR2: SGHNT, YYREEE (reference sequence). The CDR3 sequence is 19 residues long. On this clone itself: The antigen is not known.

The sample taken for sequencing was PBMCs. This sequence originates from a man aged 25 to 40 in good health and CMV-seronegative. The chain couples TRBV5-4 to TRBJ2-2, with TRBD2 matching over 12 bases. CDR3: CASSPASSTSGRNTGELFF. The CDR3 DNA reads TGTGCCAGCAGCCCCGCTTCCTCGACTAGCGGGAGGAACACCGGGGAGCTGTTTTTT.